The 22 T cell receptor beta chains below were found in one sample sequenced in a study of blood T cells in healthy people across ages. A second about 7 to 11 cycle PCR used barcoded and J-beta primers. MiXCR, run by TCRdb on the 5' RACE reads, gives a single entry per CDR3 protein. The top ten hold around 10% of the sample, which has under 700,000 distinct CDR3 sequences, 20% to 30% seen once. The data were also submitted as part of a second study, on T cells of mothers and their children.

Sequencing was carried out using blood. The receptors come from a boy younger than 18 in good health.

J is TRBJ2-3 and V is TRBV20-1; a possible D gene is TRBD2 (6 bases). V was trimmed by 0 bases and J by 10 bases, leaving 14 bases between them. CDR1 and CDR2 (germline): DFQATT, SNEGSKA (reference sequence). The CDR3 runs to 13 residues. The DNA for the CDR3 is TGCAGTGCTAGAGAGGGACTTTCTCTATCGCAGTATTTT. It is translated as CSAREGLSLSQYF.

This chain connects TRBV15 to TRBJ2-5, with D maybe TRBD1 (5 bases). The better agreement between TRBJ2-7 and the DNA end casts doubt on the J call. Germline CDR1 reads LNHNV; CDR2 reads YYDKDF (reference sequence). This CDR3 contains 16 residues. The CDR3 DNA reads as TGTGCCACCAGCAGAGATAGAGACAGAGCAGCCTACGAGCAGTACTTC. Encoded protein: CATSRDRDRAAYEQYF.

This clonotype was detected only a few times. The genes are TRBV6-1 and TRBJ2-5; 8 bases are a match to TRBD1. Trimming at V came to 6 bases and at J to 4 bases, leaving 7 bases not matched to a gene. Germline CDR1 and CDR2: MNHNS and SASEGT. The CDR3 has 14 residues. The CDR3 DNA is TGTGCCAGCAGCGACAGGGGCTGGGGAGAGACCCAGTACTTC. Residues: CASSDRGWGETQYF.

The table lists this clonotype with a few counts. V is TRBV12-3 or TRBV12-4 and J is TRBJ2-5; no clear D. The CDR3 has 14 residues. V was trimmed by 4 bases and J by 0 bases, leaving 9 bases between them. CDR3 bases: TGTGCCAGCAGTTCGACCGCGTACCAAGAGACCCAGTACTTC. Translating it yields CASSSTAYQETQYF.

This clonotype has only a few counts. The chain links TRBV7-8 to TRBJ2-5; D perhaps matches TRBD2 (5 bases). TRBJ2-1 matches the DNA end more closely, so the J call is doubtful. Germline V lookup: CDR1 SGHVS, CDR2 FQNEAQ. This CDR3 comprises 15 residues. Here the CDR3 DNA reads TGTGCCAGCAGCCCCCCCCGTCGGGGTCTCAATGAGCAGTTCTTC. Its protein is CASSPPRRGLNEQFF.

This clonotype was seen more than once but under ten times. The chain carries TRBV15 and TRBJ2-7, with 9 bases that match TRBD1. Trimming removed 1 base from V and 1 base from J; junction bases left unmatched: 2. There are 15 residues in the CDR3. CDR1 and CDR2 (germline): LNHNV, YYDKDF (reference sequence). For the CDR3, the DNA is TGTGCCACCAGCAGAGGACAGGGGGGTTCCTACGAGCAGTACTTC. Amino acids: CATSRGQGGSYEQYF.

On this clonotype: An end of the junction does not agree with germline; a read error may underlie this. The chain recombines TRBV7-9 with TRBJ2-7; D is ambiguous. Germline-derived CDR1 and CDR2 are SEHNR and FQNEAQ (reference sequence). The CDR3 contains 11 residues. CDR3 sequence (DNA): TGTGCCAGCAGCTTGACCTACGGGCAGTACTTC. This sequence encodes CASSLTYGQYF. Filled out from reference TRBV7-9 and TRBJ2-7, the complete variable domain reads DTGVSQNPRHKITKRGQNVTFRCDPISEHNRLYWYRQTLGQGPEFLTYFQNEAQLEKSRLLSDRFSAERPKGSFSTLEIQRTEQGDSAMYLCASSLTYGQYFGPGTRLTVT.

The sample holds a few counts of this clonotype. This rearrangement joins TRBV7-3 to TRBJ2-3, with 8 bases matching TRBD2. This CDR3 is built from 12 residues. The germline gives CDR1 SGHTA, CDR2 FQGTGA. With V trimmed by 5 bases and J by 8 bases, 3 bases remained unmatched. CDR3: CASSESGGTQYF. The CDR3 DNA follows: TGTGCCAGCAGCGAAAGCGGGGGTACGCAGTATTTT.

The chain combines TRBV20-1 with TRBJ1-1; possibly TRBD1 for D (6 bases). Trimming took 5 bases from V and 3 from J, leaving 19 bases between them. CDR1 is DFQATT, CDR2 SNEGSKA, per germline (reference sequence). CDR3 length: 15 residues. CDR3 nucleotides: TGCAGTGCTGGGAGGGGGGGCGGTAGGTACACTGAAGCTTTCTTT. It specifies CSAGRGGGRYTEAFF.

The rearrangement links TRBV7-2 to TRBJ2-2; perhaps TRBD2 as D (5 bases). Germline CDR1 reads SGHTA; CDR2 reads FQGNSA. The CDR3 is made up of 15 amino acids. Trimming left V 5 bases short and J 2 bases short, with 12 bases between. The CDR3 DNA is TGTGCCAGCAGCGGTACCGGACTCAACACCGGGGAGCTGTTTTTT. Protein product: CASSGTGLNTGELFF.

V and J are TRBV20-1 and TRBJ1-2; D unresolved. CDR3 size: 13 residues. The germline CDR1 and CDR2 sequences are DFQATT and SNEGSKA (reference sequence). V was trimmed by 0 bases and J by 8 bases, leaving 13 bases between them. The CDR3 reads CSARDSTRAGYTF. In DNA form, the CDR3 reads TGCAGTGCTAGAGATTCCACAAGGGCAGGCTACACCTTC.

This clonotype was recorded a few times. The chain couples TRBV7-2 to TRBJ1-3, with D uncertain. V was pared by 0 bases and J by 0 bases, with 9 bases between. Germline CDR1 and CDR2: SGHTA and FQGNSA. The CDR3 runs 16 residues. CDR3 DNA sequence: TGTGCCAGCAGCTTAGCGGTCAGGAGCTCTGGAAACACCATATATTTT. Translated, it gives CASSLAVRSSGNTIYF.

Comment on this clonotype: Its ends do not fully match the called genes, so a read error is possible. This chain connects TRBV6-2 or TRBV6-3 to TRBJ2-1; D is perhaps TRBD2 (6 bases). The J call may be incorrect, as the DNA end agrees better with TRBJ2-7. The germline gives CDR1 MNHEY, CDR2 SVGEGT. This CDR3 is built from 14 residues. The CDR3 DNA reads as TGTGCCGGCAGGAGACAGCCGCGGGGCGACGAGCAGTACTTC. Protein: CAGRRQPRGDEQYF.

The CDR3 here is CASSDGLAGISYEQYF. The CDR3 DNA sequence: TGTGCCAGCAGTGACGGACTAGCGGGAATCTCCTACGAGCAGTACTTC. The chain employs TRBV6-2 or TRBV6-3 and TRBJ2-7, with 12 bases fitting TRBD2. There are 16 residues in the CDR3. J lost 0 bases, V lost 5 bases, and 5 bases had no gene match. The germline V gene encodes CDR1 MNHEY and CDR2 SVGEGT.

The CDR3 DNA sequence: TGTGCCAGCAGCTCGGGACTAGCGGGAGGAGATACGCAGTATTTT. As protein: CASSSGLAGGDTQYF. The V gene is TRBV7-9, the J gene TRBJ2-3, with 15 nucleotides matching TRBD2. The CDR3 sequence is 15 residues long. CDR1 and CDR2 from the germline V gene are SEHNR and FQNEAQ (reference sequence). V gave up 4 bases and J gave up 5 bases; unmatched junction bases: 1.

In this sample, this clonotype turned up a few times. J is TRBJ2-7 and V is TRBV4-2; D gene unclear. Germline V gene data show CDR1 as LGHNA and CDR2 as YNFKEQ. Trimming removed 4 bases from V and 2 bases from J, with 9 bases in between. The CDR3 is 13 residues long. The CDR3 sequence: CASSLHRAYEQYF. CDR3 nucleotide sequence: TGTGCCAGCAGCCTCCACCGGGCCTACGAGCAGTACTTC.

The CDR3 sequence: CASSSTNEQFF. CDR3 in DNA: TGTGCCAGCAGTTCGACCAATGAGCAGTTCTTC. The gene calls are TRBV12-3 or TRBV12-4 and TRBJ2-5; D gene unclear. With the DNA end fitting TRBJ2-1 better, the J assignment may be wrong. The CDR3 is made up of 11 amino acids.

J is TRBJ2-5 and V is TRBV20-1; D not certain. With the DNA end fitting TRBJ2-7 better, the J assignment may be wrong. From germline, CDR1 is DFQATT and CDR2 SNEGSKA (reference sequence). The CDR3 contains 14 residues. The CDR3 region has the DNA TGCAGTGCTCTCGTCGCAGTACCATCCTACGAGCAGTACTTC. Translated, it gives CSALVAVPSYEQYF.

This sequence joins TRBV20-1 and TRBJ2-7; a possible D gene is TRBD2 (5 bases). The CDR3 loop spans 18 amino acids. V was pared by 0 bases and J by 5 bases, with 26 bases between. Per the germline V gene, CDR1 is DFQATT and CDR2 is SNEGSKA (reference sequence). CDR3 sequence reads: CSAREDGAVALRYDEQYF. The DNA for the CDR3 is TGCAGTGCTAGAGAGGATGGAGCGGTGGCCTTAAGGTACGACGAGCAGTACTTC.

This clonotype was seen only a few times. This sequence joins TRBV7-2 and TRBJ2-1; TRBD2 matches 12 bases. CDR1 SGHTA and CDR2 FQGNSA come from the germline V gene. The CDR3 runs 17 residues. Germline trimming cut 1 base from V and 8 bases from J; bases unmatched to any gene: 9. CDR3 sequence reads: CASSLGLAGGLFHEQFF. The CDR3 nucleotides are TGTGCCAGCAGCTTAGGTCTAGCGGGAGGGCTTTTTCATGAGCAGTTCTTC.

This clonotype showed up just a few times. The rearrangement links TRBV19 to TRBJ1-5; 7 nucleotides match TRBD1. The trim removed 6 bases at V and 4 bases at J, leaving 9 bases unmatched. The CDR3 is made up of 15 amino acids. From germline, CDR1 is LNHDA and CDR2 SQIVND (reference sequence). CDR3 protein: CASREGQVSNQPQHF. The CDR3 coding sequence is TGTGCCAGTAGGGAAGGACAGGTATCGAATCAGCCCCAGCATTTT.

This chain links TRBV19 with TRBJ2-7; D remains ambiguous. This CDR3 comprises 13 residues. Trimming cost V 11 bases and J 1 base, with 15 bases left between them. Germline V gene sequence: CDR1 LNHDA, CDR2 SQIVND (reference sequence). The DNA for the CDR3 is TGTGCCCCGCCCACAGTTACATCCTACGAGCAGTACTTC. Translation gives CAPPTVTSYEQYF.